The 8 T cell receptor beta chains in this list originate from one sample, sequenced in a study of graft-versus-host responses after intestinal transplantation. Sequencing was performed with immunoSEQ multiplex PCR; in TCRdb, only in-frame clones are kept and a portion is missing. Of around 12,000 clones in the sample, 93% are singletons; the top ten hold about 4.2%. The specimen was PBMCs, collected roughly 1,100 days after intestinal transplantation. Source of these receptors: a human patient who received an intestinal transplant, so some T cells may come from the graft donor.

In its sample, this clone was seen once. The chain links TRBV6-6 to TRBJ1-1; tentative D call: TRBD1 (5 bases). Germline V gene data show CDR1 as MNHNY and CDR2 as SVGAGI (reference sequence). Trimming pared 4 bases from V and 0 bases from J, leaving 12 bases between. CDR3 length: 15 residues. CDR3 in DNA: TGTGCCAGCAGTTCCCGAGGGGAGTTGAACACTGAAGCTTTCTTT. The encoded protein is CASSSRGELNTEAFF.

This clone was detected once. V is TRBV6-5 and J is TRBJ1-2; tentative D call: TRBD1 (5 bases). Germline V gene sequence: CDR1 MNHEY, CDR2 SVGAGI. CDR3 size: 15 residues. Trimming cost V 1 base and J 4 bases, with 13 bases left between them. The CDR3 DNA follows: TGTGCCAGCAGTTACTATCTACAGGACCTCTATGGCTACACCTTC. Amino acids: CASSYYLQDLYGYTF.

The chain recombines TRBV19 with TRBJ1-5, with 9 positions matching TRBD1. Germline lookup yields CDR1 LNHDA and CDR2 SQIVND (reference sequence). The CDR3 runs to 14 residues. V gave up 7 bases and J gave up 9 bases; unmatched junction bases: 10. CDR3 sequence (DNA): TGTGCCAGTACGGGGGACAGGGCGTTGGGGCCCCAGCATTTT. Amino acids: CASTGDRALGPQHF.

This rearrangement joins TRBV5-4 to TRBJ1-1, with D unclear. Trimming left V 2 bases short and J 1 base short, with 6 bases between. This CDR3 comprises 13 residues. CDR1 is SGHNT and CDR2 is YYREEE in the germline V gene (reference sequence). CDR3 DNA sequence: TGTGCCAGCAGCTTTCCCCCGAACACTGAAGCTTTCTTT. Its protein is CASSFPPNTEAFF. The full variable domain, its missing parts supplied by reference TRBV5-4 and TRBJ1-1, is ETGVTQSPTHLIKTRGQQVTLRCSSQSGHNTVSWYQQALGQGPQFIFQYYREEENGRGNFPPRFSGLQFPNYSSELNVNALELDDSALYLCASSFPPNTEAFFGQGTRLTVV.

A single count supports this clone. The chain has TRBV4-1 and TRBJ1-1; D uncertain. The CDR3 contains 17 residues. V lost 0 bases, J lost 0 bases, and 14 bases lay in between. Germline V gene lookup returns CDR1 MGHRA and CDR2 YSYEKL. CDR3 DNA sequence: TGCGCCAGCAGCCAAGAACCCCGGACTTTTATGAACACTGAAGCTTTCTTT. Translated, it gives CASSQEPRTFMNTEAFF.

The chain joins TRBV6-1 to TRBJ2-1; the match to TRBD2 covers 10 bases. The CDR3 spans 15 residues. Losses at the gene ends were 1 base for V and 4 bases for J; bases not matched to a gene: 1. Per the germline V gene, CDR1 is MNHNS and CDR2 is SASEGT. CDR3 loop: CASSEVAGGYNEQFF. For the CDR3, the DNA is TGTGCCAGCAGTGAAGTAGCGGGGGGTTACAATGAGCAGTTCTTC.

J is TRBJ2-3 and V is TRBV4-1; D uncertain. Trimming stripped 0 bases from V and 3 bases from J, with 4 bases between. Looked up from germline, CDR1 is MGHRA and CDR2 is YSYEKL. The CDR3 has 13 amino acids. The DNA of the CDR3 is TGCGCCAGCAGCCAAGAGGGTACAGATACGCAGTATTTT. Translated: CASSQEGTDTQYF.

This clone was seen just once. The CDR3 sequence is CASSPGGGTGQPQHF. The CDR3 nucleotides read TGTGCCAGCAGCCCCGGGGGGGGGACAGGTCAGCCCCAGCATTTT. This chain links TRBV7-9 with TRBJ1-5, with 8 bases aligning to TRBD1. The CDR3 extends over 15 amino acids. Germline V gene lookup returns CDR1 SEHNR and CDR2 FQNEAQ (reference sequence). Trimming removed 5 bases from V and 6 bases from J; junction bases left unmatched: 9. The whole variable domain, filled in from reference TRBV7-9 and TRBJ1-5, reads DTGVSQNPRHKITKRGQNVTFRCDPISEHNRLYWYRQTLGQGPEFLTYFQNEAQLEKSRLLSDRFSAERPKGSFSTLEIQRTEQGDSAMYLCASSPGGGTGQPQHFGDGTRLSIL.